This passage covers 15 T cell receptor beta chains from one sample sequenced in a study of blood T cell repertoires in COVID-19. The protocol was immunoSEQ multiplex PCR, while the TCRdb copy is restricted to in-frame clones and leaves out a portion. The sample lists roughly 67,000 clones, roughly nine tenths occurring once. The sequenced sample consisted of peripheral blood. These receptor sequences come from a man aged 50-59 years with active COVID-19.

The chain has TRBV5-4 and TRBJ1-3; TRBD1 is a possible D gene (6 bases). The V end lost 2 bases, the J end lost 4 bases, and 16 bases lay between the germline ends. The CDR3 runs 16 residues. Per the germline V gene, CDR1 is SGHNT and CDR2 is YYREEE (reference sequence). CDR3 amino acids: CASSFGGARGGNTIYF. As DNA, the CDR3 is TGTGCCAGCAGCTTCGGGGGGGCACGAGGGGGAAACACCATATATTTT.

This sequence joins TRBV7-8 and TRBJ1-2; D is undetermined. Germline V lookup: CDR1 SGHVS, CDR2 FQNEAQ. The CDR3 sequence is 14 residues long. V lost 2 bases, J lost 5 bases, and 12 bases lay in between. CDR3 DNA sequence: TGTGCCAGCAGCTTACTCCGAGATTATTATGGCTACACCTTC. Translated, it gives CASSLLRDYYGYTF.

The chain combines TRBV10-3 with TRBJ2-7; TRBD1 is a possible D gene (6 bases). The germline V gene encodes CDR1 ENHRY and CDR2 SYGVKD. The CDR3 sequence is 14 residues long. V was cut by 3 bases and J by 4 bases, with 13 bases left in between. The CDR3 DNA reads as TGTGCCATCAGTGACCTACAGGGAACATACGAGCAGTACTTC. This codes for CAISDLQGTYEQYF.

The chain has TRBV7-3 and TRBJ2-1, with D tentatively TRBD1 (6 bases). Trimming left V 5 bases short and J 2 bases short, with 10 bases between. This CDR3 spans 14 amino acids. CDR1 and CDR2 from the germline V gene are SGHTA and FQGTGA. CDR3 DNA sequence: TGTGCCAGCAGCCCGGACAGAGCCTACAATGAGCAGTTCTTC. It translates to CASSPDRAYNEQFF. Filled out from reference TRBV7-3 and TRBJ2-1, the complete variable domain reads GAGVSQTPSNKVTEKGKYVELRCDPISGHTALYWYRQSLGQGPEFLIYFQGTGAADDSGLPNDRFFAVRPEGSVSTLKIQRTERGDSAVYLCASSPDRAYNEQFFGPGTRLTVL.

This sequence joins TRBV28 and TRBJ2-2, with 12 bases lining up with TRBD2. The germline V gene encodes CDR1 MDHEN and CDR2 SYDVKM. This CDR3 contains 16 residues. V shed 8 bases, J shed 3 bases, and the junction held 7 bases outside the gene matches. The CDR3 here is CASGSGLAGYTGELFF. CDR3 nucleotides: TGTGCCAGCGGTTCTGGACTAGCGGGGTACACCGGGGAGCTGTTTTTT.

The chain uses TRBV24-1 and TRBJ1-4; D is uncertain. The CDR3 consists of 13 residues. Trimming pared 4 bases from V and 4 bases from J, leaving 6 bases between. The germline gives CDR1 KGHDR, CDR2 SFDVKD. The CDR3 DNA is TGTGCCACCAGTGACCAGCGTAATGAAAAACTGTTTTTT. Translating gives CATSDQRNEKLFF.

The chain recombines TRBV7-2 with TRBJ2-7; 9 bases are a match to TRBD1. This CDR3 contains 15 residues. J was trimmed by 2 bases and V by 0 bases; bases with no gene match: 2. In germline, CDR1 is SGHTA, CDR2 FQGNSA. The CDR3 DNA is TGTGCCAGCAGCTTAGCGCGACAGGGGGCCTACGAGCAGTACTTC. This gives the protein CASSLARQGAYEQYF.

This CDR3 reads CASSQGVAPQHF. The CDR3 region has the DNA TGTGCCAGCAGCCAAGGGGTCGCGCCCCAGCATTTT. This chain connects TRBV28 to TRBJ1-5; D possibly corresponds to TRBD1 (5 bases). Germline-derived CDR1 and CDR2 are MDHEN and SYDVKM. CDR3 length: 12 amino acids. Trimming cost V 6 bases and J 9 bases, with 12 bases left between them.

The CDR3 sequence is CASINHGNTEAFF. The CDR3 region has the DNA TGTGCCAGTATCAACCACGGGAACACTGAAGCTTTCTTT. This sequence joins TRBV19 and TRBJ1-1; D is unresolved. The CDR3 is 13 residues long. Per germline, CDR1 LNHDA and CDR2 SQIVND (reference sequence). Between the trimmed V and J ends, which lost 7 bases and 1 base, there was a span of 10 bases.

This clone was seen a few times. The V and J genes are TRBV15 and TRBJ2-7; 10 nucleotides line up with TRBD2. This CDR3 has 17 amino acids. Germline CDR1 reads LNHNV; CDR2 reads YYDKDF (reference sequence). With V trimmed by 3 bases and J by 7 bases, 15 bases remained unmatched. DNA of the CDR3: TGTGCCACCAGCAGTCTGGAGGGGCTAGCGGGAGTCAAAGAGCAGTACTTC. This encodes CATSSLEGLAGVKEQYF.

This chain uses TRBV5-4 with TRBJ2-7, with TRBD2 matching 7 bases. CDR3 length equals 13 residues. Germline values: CDR1 SGHNT, CDR2 YYREEE (reference sequence). The V and J ends lost 2 bases and 7 bases, in that order; junction bases with no gene match: 6. The CDR3 is CASSLAGTGEQYF. CDR3 nucleotide sequence: TGTGCCAGCAGCTTAGCGGGAACTGGAGAGCAGTACTTC.

The V and J genes are TRBV28 and TRBJ2-7, with 12 bases lining up with TRBD2. The CDR3 sequence is 17 residues long. V gave up 3 bases and J gave up 6 bases; unmatched junction bases: 12. CDR1 and CDR2 (germline): MDHEN, SYDVKM. The CDR3 DNA follows: TGTGCCAGCAGTTTCCCGACTAGCGGGAGTTCACTGGGCGAGCAGTACTTC. It translates to CASSFPTSGSSLGEQYF.

This rearrangement joins TRBV5-4 to TRBJ1-1; 8 bases map to TRBD1. Germline CDR1 SGHNT, CDR2 YYREEE (reference sequence). The ends lost 5 bases at V and 0 bases at J; junction bases unmatched: 6. This CDR3 has 15 amino acids. CDR3 sequence reads: CASRGQGAMNTEAFF. CDR3 coding DNA: TGTGCCAGCAGAGGGCAGGGGGCCATGAACACTGAAGCTTTCTTT.

The chain uses TRBV13 and TRBJ2-3; 12 bases agree with TRBD2. The CDR3 consists of 16 residues. Germline V gives CDR1 PRHDT, CDR2 FYEKMQ (reference sequence). Trimming cost V 5 bases and J 0 bases; bases outside gene matches: 3. CDR3 coding DNA: TGTGCCAGCAGCCCCACTAGCGGGAGGAGCACAGATACGCAGTATTTT. Protein: CASSPTSGRSTDTQYF.

The chain recombines TRBV5-5 with TRBJ1-1; D is perhaps TRBD1 (5 bases). The CDR3 sequence is 13 residues long. Germline loops: CDR1 SGHKS, CDR2 YYEKEE (reference sequence). The V gene lost 4 bases and the J gene lost 1 base, with 8 bases spanning the gap. The CDR3 region has the DNA TGTGCCAGCAGCAACAGGAAGAACACTGAAGCTTTCTTT. Translating gives CASSNRKNTEAFF. Full variable domain (outside the CDR3, taken from reference TRBV5-5 and TRBJ1-1): DAGVTQSPTHLIKTRGQQVTLRCSPISGHKSVSWYQQVLGQGPQFIFQYYEKEERGRGNFPDRFSARQFPNYSSELNVNALLLGDSALYLCASSNRKNTEAFFGQGTRLTVV.